This TCR beta chain stems from a study of siplizumab effects on memory and regulatory T cells (dated 2019 in TCRdb). With regard to the full study: The study examined how the anti-CD2 antibody siplizumab affects alloreactive T-cell subsets in allogeneic mixed lymphocyte reactions built from human PBMCs.

Concerning this clone: Its antigen remains unidentified. No base qualities exist here, and no much larger clone lies one base off it.

The CDR3 contains 12 residues, cysteine and phenylalanine counted. The read is trimmed to its CDR3 DNA, 36 bases read in frame from base 1. The germline V gene encodes CDR1 SQVTM and CDR2 ANQGSEA. V is shortened by 6 bases, J by 2 bases, and the region joining them spans 11 bases. Here is what the overall study found, with its caveats: Among mappable alloreactive CD4+ clones, the Treg-derived fraction averaged about 70% with siplizumab versus 25% to 30% in control reactions. For roughly 75-95% of proliferating CD4+ or CD8+ clones, no naive or memory phenotype could be assigned. No functional confirmation was obtained for the suppressive function of proliferating Tregs from siplizumab cultures. Sequences below about 10^-5 frequency were poorly captured, so only a minor fraction of alloreactive clones could be mapped to unstimulated subsets. The cumulative frequency of alloreactive sequences that could be traced back to unstimulated CD4+ memory T cells was significantly reduced by siplizumab. Compared with memory T cells, unstimulated naive T cells appeared more diverse, and naive cells seemed to make a substantial contribution to the alloresponse.

Libraries were prepared through the immunoSEQ multiplex PCR assay. Each sample had roughly 90,000 TCR templates assayed by the deep sequencing platform. Genomic DNA extracted from sorted T cells was the material used for TCRbeta CDR3 sequencing. As for how the authors treated the data: The R programming language was used for clonal analysis of TCRbeta CDR3 data. Alloreactive CD4+ and CD8+ clones were identified by comparing unstimulated samples to CFSE-low samples taken after the reaction. Regulatory or non-regulatory origin was assigned to alloreactive CD4+ clones by matching of sequences to sorted unstimulated Treg and non-Treg repertoires. The table comes from immuneACCESS by way of TCRdb, which keeps in-frame sequences with V and J called. Part of the clones is missing from these tables; in studies checked, under half for an unresolved V gene and the rest for unknown reasons. Clonal size and the V and J genes are those of that table, whereas D and trimming came from the DNA. This sample holds fewer than 85,000 clones; around 95% were observed only once. Less than 20% of the sample goes to the ten largest clones.

TCRbeta CDR3 sequencing was performed on sorted unstimulated T cells and on proliferating T cells recovered from mixed lymphocyte reactions. Fresh whole blood from about ten HLA-typed healthy donors served as the source for isolating PBMCs. The specimen sequenced was CD8+ T cells sorted from blood. This receptor was taken from a human donor in good health. The chain is assembled from TRBV29-1 and TRBJ2-7, with the D gene uncertain. The nucleotide sequence reads as follows: TGCAGCGTCCACGCAGGAGCCTACGAGCAGTACTTC. The translation is CSVHAGAYEQYF.